This T cell receptor (beta chain) was sequenced during a study of spatial heterogeneity in lung cancer. Study-wide findings and caveats: Tumor mutation count correlated with how many alpha and beta TCRs expanded intratumorally.

This clonotype came up once. The target antigen is unknown. This beta chain appears as a stray read in a library generated for alpha chains; its size is not informative. Noted time point: sample taken at primary tumor resection. Each TCR cDNA molecule bore a unique molecular identifier. Using its own MiXCR run on the 5' RACE reads, TCRdb lists one record per CDR3 protein. Among roughly 2,500 distinct CDR3 sequences listed, 22% were seen once. Germline V gene data show CDR1 as DFQATT and CDR2 as SNEGSKA (reference sequence). The CDR3 is 15 amino acids. Losses at the gene ends were 0 bases for V and 3 bases for J; bases not matched to a gene: 5.

Here the sequenced sample was lung tumor tissue, taken at surgery. This chain links TRBV20-1 with TRBJ2-4; 7 bases are a match to TRBD2. The source is a male donor with early-stage non-small cell lung cancer. This CDR3 reads CSARDSGISKNIQYF. Written as DNA, the CDR3 is TGCAGTGCTAGAGACAGCGGGATCAGCAAAAACATTCAGTACTTC.